The sample holds a few counts of the clone carrying this T cell receptor (beta chain). Its specificity is not known. The data were obtained in a study of beta chain features in type 1 diabetes. Study-level background: On cell yields, gender and age, patients and healthy donors were similar.

Regarding the study as a whole: Cells carrying high TCR expression could end up over-represented when cDNA is sequenced. Significant though moderate, a shortening of TCRB CDR3s appeared in all four CD4+ subsets of Type 1 diabetes patients.

The isolated RNA, all of it, was reverse transcribed, so expressed TCRB transcripts were what got sequenced. Naive, central memory and regulatory T cell samples averaged roughly 3.7 million reads. Libraries were prepared by immunoSEQ multiplex PCR; TCRdb keeps only in-frame clonotypes and omits some of them. Among more than 250,000 clones listed, approximately 25% were seen once. The specimen was naive CD4+ T cells from blood. The sequence came from a woman aged 25 to 39 with type 1 diabetes.

The CDR3 DNA sequence: TGTGCCACCCGGACTAGCGGGAGGAACGAGCAGTACTTC. Its protein is CATRTSGRNEQYF. This rearrangement joins TRBV6-5 to TRBJ2-7, with 14 bases matching TRBD2. The CDR3 covers 13 residues. In germline, CDR1 is MNHEY, CDR2 SVGAGI. With 10 bases clipped from V and 5 bases from J, the junction kept 4 bases outside the gene matches.